Shown below are 20 T cell receptor beta chains from a single sample sequenced in a study of cytomegalovirus exposure and HLA in healthy donors. Amplification used 60 Vbeta primers and 13 Jbeta primers. Sequencing used immunoSEQ multiplex PCR; TCRdb keeps in-frame clones, though not all of them. Altogether approximately 110,000 clones are present, roughly 85% being singletons, with the ten largest covering 2.5% to 3.5%. Sequenced material: PBMCs. The receptors shown here come from a middle-aged woman in good health and CMV-seronegative.

The V gene is TRBV7-8, the J gene TRBJ1-1; tentatively, D is TRBD1 (5 bases). In germline, CDR1 is SGHVS, CDR2 FQNEAQ. The CDR3 is made up of 13 amino acids. Trimming shortened V by 3 bases and J by 0 bases, and 5 bases separated the two germline ends. CDR3 nucleotides: TGTGCCAGCAGCTTGACAGTGAACACTGAAGCTTTCTTT. It encodes CASSLTVNTEAFF.

In this sample, this clone turned up once. The chain carries TRBV7-2 and TRBJ1-1, with D possibly being TRBD1 (5 bases). V shed 4 bases and J shed 3 bases, with 15 bases lying between them. Looked up from germline, CDR1 is SGHTA and CDR2 is FQGNSA. This CDR3 comprises 15 residues. The CDR3 loop reads CASSWSTSGYTEAFF. CDR3 sequence (DNA): TGTGCCAGCAGCTGGAGCACCTCAGGGTACACTGAAGCTTTCTTT.

V gene TRBV18 combines with J gene TRBJ2-7, with TRBD2 matching over 10 bases. The CDR3 runs to 15 residues. Germline assignment: CDR1 KGHSH and CDR2 LQKENI. Germline trimming cut 3 bases from V and 3 bases from J; bases unmatched to any gene: 5. The CDR3 sequence is CASSPPLAGVYEQYF. The CDR3 bases are TGTGCCAGCTCACCGCCGCTAGCGGGAGTCTACGAGCAGTACTTC.

This clone was seen a handful of times. The CDR3 protein is CASSLGRGGQPQHF. The CDR3 DNA follows: TGTGCCAGCAGTTTAGGCAGGGGAGGGCAGCCCCAGCATTTT. The chain has TRBV28 and TRBJ1-5; the D gene is possibly TRBD1 (6 bases). Trimming removed 2 bases from V and 7 bases from J, with 12 bases in between. CDR1 and CDR2 from the germline V gene are MDHEN and SYDVKM. The CDR3 extends over 14 amino acids.

This sequence joins TRBV19 and TRBJ1-1; D may be TRBD1 (6 bases). The length of the CDR3 is 15 residues. CDR1 is LNHDA, CDR2 SQIVND, per germline (reference sequence). Trimming removed 5 bases at V and 0 bases at J, with 13 bases between. The DNA for the CDR3 is TGTGCCAGTAGTTTTCTTAGGACAGTGAACACTGAAGCTTTCTTT. This encodes CASSFLRTVNTEAFF.

The genes are TRBV5-1 and TRBJ1-5; D gene ambiguous. V gave up 0 bases and J gave up 5 bases, with 9 bases separating them. This CDR3 contains 14 residues. The germline V gene encodes CDR1 SGHRS and CDR2 YFSETQ. CDR3 loop: CASSLDGGYQPQHF. CDR3 nucleotides: TGCGCCAGCAGCTTGGACGGCGGATATCAGCCCCAGCATTTT.

The rearrangement links TRBV6-1 to TRBJ2-3; a weak D match, TRBD1 (6 bases). The CDR3 contains 17 residues. Germline CDR1 is MNHNS and CDR2 is SASEGT. The V end was cut by 4 bases, the J end by 6 bases, with 23 bases between. The DNA for the CDR3 is TGTGCCAGCAGTGGCGAGACAGGACTCAGGGGTGAGGATACGCAGTATTTT. It is translated as CASSGETGLRGEDTQYF.

The count of this clone is one. The sample contains more than one DNA sequence encoding this CDR3. J is TRBJ1-6 and V is TRBV7-9; D unresolved. V was shortened by 2 bases and J by 7 bases, with 3 bases between the two germline ends. Germline-derived CDR1 and CDR2 are SEHNR and FQNEAQ (reference sequence). CDR3 length: 12 residues. The CDR3 reads CASSLSNSPLHF. CDR3 nucleotides: TGTGCCAGCAGCTTATCGAATTCACCCCTCCACTTT.

This clone was seen once. CDR3 in amino acids: CASSEYAGGDSGTEAFF. CDR3 DNA: TGTGCCAGCAGTGAATATGCAGGGGGCGATTCTGGCACTGAAGCTTTCTTT. The J gene is TRBJ1-1, the V gene TRBV25-1; 8 bases are a match to TRBD1. The germline gives CDR1 MGHDK, CDR2 SYGVNS. V dropped 0 bases and J dropped 4; count of bases not matched to a gene: 10. The CDR3 runs 17 residues.

V is TRBV9 and J is TRBJ2-3; 10 bases map to TRBD1. Germline trimming cut 3 bases from V and 4 bases from J; bases unmatched to any gene: 5. The germline V gene has CDR1 SGDLS and CDR2 YYNGEE. The CDR3 has 15 residues. This CDR3 reads CASSAGTGVADTQYF. The DNA for the CDR3 is TGTGCCAGCAGCGCTGGGACAGGGGTGGCAGATACGCAGTATTTT.

The gene calls are TRBV28 and TRBJ1-2; the match to TRBD1 covers 9 bases. Germline V lookup: CDR1 MDHEN, CDR2 SYDVKM. The CDR3 runs to 15 residues. The V gene end was trimmed by 10 bases and the J gene end by 2 bases; junction bases not matched to a gene: 11. The CDR3 region has the DNA TGTGCCATCGCCGATAGGACAGGGGTGAACTATGGCTACACCTTC. The encoded protein is CAIADRTGVNYGYTF.

V usage is TRBV21-1 and J usage is TRBJ2-7; the table names TRBD2, a call not compared with the DNA. TRBV21-1 is an annotated pseudogene. This CDR3 has 15 residues. The CDR3 DNA is TGTGCCAGCAGCAAAGGGGACTGCCCTTCCTACGAGCAGTACTTC. Amino acids: CASSKGDCPSYEQYF.

The CDR3 DNA reads TGTGCCAGCAGCAACCGACAGGGGTTATCCACTGAAGCTTTCTTT. It yields the protein CASSNRQGLSTEAFF. The rearrangement links TRBV9 to TRBJ1-1; 8 nucleotides line up with TRBD1. Germline lookup yields CDR1 SGDLS and CDR2 YYNGEE. The length of the CDR3 is 15 residues. The V segment lost 4 bases and the J segment 4 bases; nucleotides outside the gene matches: 9.

In the case of this clone: Compared with germline, one end of the junction differs, possibly owing to a read error. This chain links TRBV30 with TRBJ2-5, with 12 positions matching TRBD2. The CDR3 runs to 16 residues. Per the germline V gene, CDR1 is GTSNPN and CDR2 is SVGIG (reference sequence). In DNA form, the CDR3 reads TGTGCCTGGAGTTCCTGGACTAGCGGGGACCAAGGGACCCAGTACTTC. It is translated as CAWSSWTSGDQGTQYF. Together with reference TRBV30 and TRBJ2-5, the CDR3 gives the full variable domain: SQTIHQWPATLVQPVGSPLSLECTVEGTSNPNLYWYRQAAGRGLQLLFYSVGIGQISSEVPQNLSASRPQDRQFILSSKKLLLSDSGFYLCAWSSWTSGDQGTQYFGPGTRLLVL.

The chain is built from TRBV28 and TRBJ2-6; D ambiguous. The germline V and J ends were trimmed by 3 bases and 0 bases, with 3 bases remaining between them. CDR1 and CDR2 from the germline V gene are MDHEN and SYDVKM. CDR3 length: 14 residues. CDR3 residues: CASSFHSGANVLTF. The CDR3 nucleotides read TGTGCCAGCAGTTTCCACTCTGGGGCCAACGTCCTGACTTTC.

The chain carries TRBV30 and TRBJ2-1; 16 nucleotides agree with TRBD2. Trimming removed 3 bases from V and 6 bases from J; junction bases left unmatched: 11. The V gene's germline CDR1 is GTSNPN and CDR2 SVGIG (reference sequence). This CDR3 spans 18 amino acids. CDR3 in DNA: TGTGCCTGGAGCAGGGGACTAGCGGGGGGGGGATGGGGCAATGAGCAGTTCTTC. Amino acids: CAWSRGLAGGGWGNEQFF.

The rearrangement links TRBV30 to TRBJ2-3; TRBD2 might be the D (6 bases). The V and J ends lost 0 bases and 2 bases respectively, with 15 bases between them. In germline, CDR1 is GTSNPN, CDR2 SVGIG (reference sequence). The CDR3 is made up of 16 amino acids. The CDR3 sequence is CAWSVLTAGYTDTQYF. DNA of the CDR3: TGTGCCTGGAGTGTACTCACAGCGGGTTACACAGATACGCAGTATTTT.

This rearrangement joins TRBV5-1 to TRBJ2-7, with D possibly being TRBD2 (6 bases). From germline, CDR1 is SGHRS and CDR2 YFSETQ. V was shortened by 0 bases and J by 3 bases, with 10 bases between the two germline ends. The CDR3 is 14 residues long. The CDR3 coding sequence is TGCGCCAGCAGCTTGGCTAGCGATTACTACGAGCAGTACTTC. It yields the protein CASSLASDYYEQYF.

The J gene is TRBJ2-3, the V gene TRBV29-1; 8 nucleotides align to TRBD2. Germline V gene sequence: CDR1 SQVTM, CDR2 ANQGSEA. The CDR3 has 16 residues. V lost 1 base, J lost 0 bases, and 6 bases stayed unmatched. CDR3 nucleotides: TGCAGCGTTGAAGGTCGGGAGGGCCGTAGCACAGATACGCAGTATTTT. Translation gives CSVEGREGRSTDTQYF.

This clone was seen only once. This chain links TRBV5-1 with TRBJ2-2, with 7 bases aligning to TRBD2. V was clipped by 1 base and J by 4 bases; unmatched bases: 1. The CDR3 consists of 14 residues. Germline assignment: CDR1 SGHRS and CDR2 YFSETQ. For the CDR3, the DNA is TGCGCCAGCAGCTTGTCGGGGGGCACCGGGGAGCTGTTTTTT. As protein: CASSLSGGTGELFF.